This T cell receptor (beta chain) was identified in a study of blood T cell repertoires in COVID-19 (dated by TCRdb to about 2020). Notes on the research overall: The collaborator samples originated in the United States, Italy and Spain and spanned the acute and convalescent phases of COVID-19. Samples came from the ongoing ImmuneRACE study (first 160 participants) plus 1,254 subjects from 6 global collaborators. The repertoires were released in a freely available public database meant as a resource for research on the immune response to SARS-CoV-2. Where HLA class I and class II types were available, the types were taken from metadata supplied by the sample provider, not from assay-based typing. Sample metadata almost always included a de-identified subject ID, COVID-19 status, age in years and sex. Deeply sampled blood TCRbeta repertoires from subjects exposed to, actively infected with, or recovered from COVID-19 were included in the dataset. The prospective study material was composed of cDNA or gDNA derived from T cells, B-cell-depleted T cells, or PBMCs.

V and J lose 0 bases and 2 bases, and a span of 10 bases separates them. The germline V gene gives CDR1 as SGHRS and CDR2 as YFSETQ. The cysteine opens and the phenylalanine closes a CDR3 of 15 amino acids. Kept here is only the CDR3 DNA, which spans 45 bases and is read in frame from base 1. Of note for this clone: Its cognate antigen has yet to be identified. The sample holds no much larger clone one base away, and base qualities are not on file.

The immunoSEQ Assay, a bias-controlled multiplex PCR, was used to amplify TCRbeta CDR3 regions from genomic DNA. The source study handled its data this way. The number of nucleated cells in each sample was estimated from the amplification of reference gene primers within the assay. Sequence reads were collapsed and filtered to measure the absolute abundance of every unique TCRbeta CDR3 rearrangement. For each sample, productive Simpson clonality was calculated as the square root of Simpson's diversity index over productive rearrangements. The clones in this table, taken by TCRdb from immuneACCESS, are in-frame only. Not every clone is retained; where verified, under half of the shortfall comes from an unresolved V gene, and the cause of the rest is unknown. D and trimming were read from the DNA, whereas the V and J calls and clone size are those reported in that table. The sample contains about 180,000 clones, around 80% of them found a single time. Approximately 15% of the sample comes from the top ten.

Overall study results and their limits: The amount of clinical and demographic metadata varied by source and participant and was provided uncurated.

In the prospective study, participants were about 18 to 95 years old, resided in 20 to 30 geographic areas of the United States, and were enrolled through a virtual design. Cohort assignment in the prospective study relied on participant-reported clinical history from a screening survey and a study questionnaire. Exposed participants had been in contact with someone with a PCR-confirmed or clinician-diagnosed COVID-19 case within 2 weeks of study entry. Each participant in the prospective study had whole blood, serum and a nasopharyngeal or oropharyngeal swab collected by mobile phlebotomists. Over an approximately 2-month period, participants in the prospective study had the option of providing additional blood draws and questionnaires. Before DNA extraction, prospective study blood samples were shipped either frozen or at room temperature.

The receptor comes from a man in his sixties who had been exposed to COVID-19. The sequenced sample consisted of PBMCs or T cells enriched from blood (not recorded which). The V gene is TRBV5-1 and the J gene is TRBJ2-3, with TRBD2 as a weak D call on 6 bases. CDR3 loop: CASSLVRDHTDTQYF. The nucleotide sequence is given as TGCGCCAGCAGCTTGGTGCGGGACCACACAGATACGCAGTATTTT.